A single sample is the source of the 17 T cell receptor beta chains below, sequenced in a study of cytomegalovirus exposure and HLA in healthy donors. The PCR employed 60 Vbeta primers together with 13 Jbeta primers. Measured with immunoSEQ multiplex PCR; TCRdb has only the in-frame clones, and not every one. The sample has some 120,000 clones, more than 75% seen once. The sample comprised PBMCs. The receptors were sampled from a man between 18 and 35 years old in good health and CMV-seronegative.

The chain uses TRBV2 and TRBJ1-2, with D unresolved. V was clipped by 0 bases and J by 3 bases, with 8 bases between them. CDR3 length: 14 amino acids. The germline V gene has CDR1 SNHLY and CDR2 FYNNEI. The CDR3 loop reads CASSEAFRDYGYTF. The DNA of the CDR3 is TGTGCCAGCAGTGAAGCGTTTCGCGACTATGGCTACACCTTC.

The chain has TRBV6-5 and TRBJ1-1; D possibly corresponds to TRBD1 (5 bases). CDR3 size: 14 residues. Per germline, CDR1 MNHEY and CDR2 SVGAGI. Trimming took off 7 bases at V and 4 bases at J, with 16 bases between the two ends. The CDR3, as DNA: TGTGCCAGCAAGGGTGGCGGCAGGGCCACTGAAGCTTTCTTT. Protein: CASKGGGRATEAFF.

The CDR3 coding sequence is TGTGCCAGTAGTCTTCTTCCCGGGACAGGGTACACTGAAGCTTTCTTT. Translation: CASSLLPGTGYTEAFF. The chain uses TRBV19 and TRBJ1-1; 9 nucleotides agree with TRBD1. The CDR3 runs 16 residues. Trimming at V came to 5 bases and at J to 3 bases, leaving 10 bases not matched to a gene. Germline CDR1 is LNHDA and CDR2 is SQIVND (reference sequence).

This clone was observed once. V usage is TRBV6-6 and J usage is TRBJ1-4; the D is unclear. The CDR3 spans 15 residues. V gave up 0 bases and J gave up 4 bases, with 9 bases separating them. From germline, CDR1 is MNHNY and CDR2 SVGAGI (reference sequence). In DNA form, the CDR3 reads TGTGCCAGCAGTTACTCGAGCGGGTTTAATGAAAAACTGTTTTTT. It yields the protein CASSYSSGFNEKLFF.

This clone has more than one count but fewer than ten. J is TRBJ2-2 and V is TRBV5-1; 10 positions match TRBD1. Germline V gene data show CDR1 as SGHRS and CDR2 as YFSETQ. The CDR3 loop spans 15 amino acids. Trimming removed 4 bases from V and 7 bases from J; junction bases left unmatched: 7. CDR3 bases: TGCGCCAGCAGCACCCGACAGGGGGCTCTCGGGGAGCTGTTTTTT. Translated, it gives CASSTRQGALGELFF. The whole variable domain, filled in from reference TRBV5-1 and TRBJ2-2, reads KAGVTQTPRYLIKTRGQQVTLSCSPISGHRSVSWYQQTPGQGLQFLFEYFSETQRNKGNFPGRFSGRQFSNSRSEMNVSTLELGDSALYLCASSTRQGALGELFFGEGSRLTVL.

This chain joins TRBV6-5 and TRBJ1-1, with 7 bases aligning to TRBD1. The germline gives CDR1 MNHEY, CDR2 SVGAGI. The CDR3 length is 16 residues. V was clipped by 2 bases and J by 1 base; unmatched bases: 7. DNA for the CDR3: TGTGCCAGCAGTTACACCAGACAGGGCGGGAACACTGAAGCTTTCTTT. Amino acid sequence: CASSYTRQGGNTEAFF.

The genes are TRBV5-6 and TRBJ2-3, with a weak D call TRBD1 (5 bases). The CDR3 totals 13 residues. The germline V gene encodes CDR1 SGHDT and CDR2 YYEEEE. Trimming removed 3 bases from V and 3 bases from J, with 8 bases in between. The CDR3 DNA follows: TGTGCCAGCAGCTATAGGGGTACAGATACGCAGTATTTT. Residues: CASSYRGTDTQYF.

The CDR3 sequence: CASSPGGGSTDTQYF. The CDR3 DNA sequence: TGCGCCAGCAGCCCCGGGGGGGGGAGCACAGATACGCAGTATTTT. The chain couples TRBV4-1 to TRBJ2-3, with 8 bases identical to TRBD2. CDR3 length: 15 residues. Germline loops: CDR1 MGHRA, CDR2 YSYEKL. V was clipped by 4 bases and J by 0 bases; unmatched bases: 3.

The chain joins TRBV6-6 to TRBJ2-5, with 9 bases identical to TRBD1. Germline V gene sequence: CDR1 MNHNY, CDR2 SVGAGI (reference sequence). The V segment lost 7 bases and the J segment 4 bases; nucleotides outside the gene matches: 13. The CDR3 length is 16 residues. The chain's CDR3 is CASNNPGQGTRETQYF. CDR3 sequence (DNA): TGTGCCAGCAATAATCCGGGACAGGGTACGAGAGAGACCCAGTACTTC.

The rearrangement joins TRBV5-6 to TRBJ2-5, with 9 bases matching TRBD1. The J call may be wrong; the DNA end is better matched by TRBJ2-7. Germline assignment: CDR1 SGHDT and CDR2 YYEEEE. The CDR3 extends over 13 amino acids. CDR3 sequence (DNA): TGTGCCAGCAGCCTCGGGACAGGGAGCGAGCAGTACTTC. Translating it yields CASSLGTGSEQYF.

The chain carries TRBV21-1 and TRBJ2-1; whether TRBD2, the table's D call, matches the DNA was not checked. TRBV21-1 is noted as a pseudogene. The CDR3 is 17 amino acids. The CDR3 bases are TGTGCCAGCAGCTCCCGCCCGGGAGGGACTCTTTTTTCCGAGCAGTTCTTC. Translated, it gives CASSSRPGGTLFSEQFF.

V and J are TRBV5-8 and TRBJ2-1; 7 bases fit TRBD2. J lost 5 bases, V lost 4 bases, and 12 bases had no gene match. The CDR3 contains 16 residues. Germline values: CDR1 SGHTS, CDR2 YDEGEE. Here the CDR3 DNA reads TGTGCCAGCAGCCATCATCTAGCGGCGTTTGACAATGAGCAGTTCTTC. This gives the protein CASSHHLAAFDNEQFF.

J is TRBJ1-5 and V is TRBV15; 12 bases align to TRBD1. The CDR3 runs 18 residues. The V segment lost 8 bases and the J segment 2 bases; nucleotides outside the gene matches: 13. Germline lookup yields CDR1 LNHNV and CDR2 YYDKDF (reference sequence). CDR3 in amino acids: CATGTGQGAGDGNQPQHF. The CDR3 DNA reads as TGTGCCACCGGAACGGGACAGGGGGCGGGTGATGGCAATCAGCCCCAGCATTTT.

The J gene is TRBJ1-5, the V gene TRBV5-4; D is perhaps TRBD1 (5 bases). The CDR3 sequence is 13 residues long. Between the trimmed V and J ends, which lost 0 bases and 7 bases, there was a span of 8 bases. Germline V gene sequence: CDR1 SGHNT, CDR2 YYREEE (reference sequence). The CDR3 loop reads CASSLGQGQPQHF. The DNA for the CDR3 is TGTGCCAGCAGCTTGGGGCAGGGCCAGCCCCAGCATTTT.

V gene TRBV6-1 combines with J gene TRBJ2-5; 9 nucleotides match TRBD1. The CDR3 extends over 13 amino acids. In germline, CDR1 is MNHNS, CDR2 SASEGT. Trimming removed 7 bases from V and 7 bases from J; junction bases left unmatched: 7. The CDR3 DNA reads as TGTGCCAGCAAAGACAGGGGGAAAGGGACCCAGTACTTC. This sequence encodes CASKDRGKGTQYF.

This clone was seen a few times. The V call is TRBV7-2, the J call TRBJ1-2; 9 nucleotides agree with TRBD1. The length of the CDR3 is 16 residues. After removal of 5 bases from V and 3 bases from J, the junction contained 10 bases not matched to a gene. The germline V gene encodes CDR1 SGHTA and CDR2 FQGNSA. The CDR3 DNA is TGTGCCAGCAGCCAACCGACAGGGGGAAACGACTATGGCTACACCTTC. Residues: CASSQPTGGNDYGYTF.

The J gene is TRBJ2-3, the V gene TRBV11-2, with D perhaps matching TRBD2 (5 bases). V lost 8 bases to trimming and J lost 5 bases, with 5 bases between them. This CDR3 is built from 10 residues. Germline lookup yields CDR1 SGHAT and CDR2 FQNNGV. CDR3 amino acids: CASRGDTQYF. DNA for the CDR3: TGTGCCAGCCGGGGAGATACGCAGTATTTT.